This T cell receptor beta chain was found in a study of long-term antiretroviral therapy in people with HIV. This CDR3 has 13 amino acids. V was cut by 9 bases and J by 7 bases, with 15 bases left in between. Germline V gives CDR1 SEHNR, CDR2 FQNEAQ (reference sequence). Whole-study results and caveats: Specimen acquisition occurred between the mid-2000s and the late 2010s, potentially under older ART regimens. Dominant in the repertoire at all time points were clones expanded before ART. When set beside controls, HIV repertoires had CDR3 length ranges that were narrower.

About this clone itself: Its cognate antigen is unknown.

At the survey level, the v3.0 immunoSEQ assay was run. Assay: immunoSEQ multiplex PCR; the TCRdb copy retains only in-frame clones and omits some. The data contain around 22,000 clones, 86% of them seen just once; the ten biggest clones take up almost 7.5%. This TCR was sampled from a woman aged 25 to 39 with HIV. Sequencing used unsorted PBMCs, obtained 1.8 years before starting antiretroviral therapy. The chain is built from TRBV7-9 and TRBJ2-2; unclear D gene. The CDR3 region is CASRRAVDGELFF. The CDR3 DNA reads TGTGCCAGTCGTAGGGCTGTGGACGGGGAGCTGTTTTTT.